This T cell receptor (beta chain) appears in the sequencing data of a study of long-term antiretroviral therapy in people with HIV. Study-level results: HIV repertoires showed narrower CDR3 length ranges than controls. Those clones which expanded before ART made up the dominant part of the repertoire at all time points.

The germline CDR1 and CDR2 sequences are MNHEY and SVGAGI. This CDR3 is 14 amino acids long. V lost 2 bases and J 0 bases, leaving 8 bases between the germline ends. The authors ran the immunoSEQ assay, v3.0, at survey level. TCRdb keeps only in-frame clones here, not all; method: immunoSEQ multiplex PCR. In the table there are about 18,000 clones, 80% to 90% of which are singletons. This clone was counted once. No antigen is known for it. This sequence was found in a woman between 18 and 30 years old with HIV. The specimen comprised unsorted PBMCs, sampled 0.6 years after starting antiretroviral therapy. The chain combines TRBV6-5 with TRBJ2-7, with D uncertain. This CDR3 reads CASSYRSNSYEQYF. CDR3 sequence (DNA): TGTGCCAGCAGTTACCGGAGTAACTCCTACGAGCAGTACTTC.